This TCR beta chain was identified in a study of response to subunit inactivated influenza vaccine (dated by TCRdb to the late 2010s). Regarding the research as a whole: Deep quantitative T cell receptor repertoire profiling was used in the study to track responses to a trivalent subunit inactivated influenza vaccine.

There are many counts of this clonotype. Its binding antigen is unknown. Per-base qualities were not stored, and no clone one base away is much larger. The CDR3 has 12 amino acids, counting the end cysteine and phenylalanine. Left in the record is the CDR3 DNA by itself, 36 bases read in frame from the first base. V is shortened by 1 base, J by 7 bases, and the region joining them spans 4 bases. The library was generated by RT-PCR. TCRdb lists the instrument as Illumina HiSeq 2500. The raw public data were reprocessed by TCRdb itself: fastp quality trimming at Q25, MiXCR clonotype calling, in-frame beta chains only. For every CDR3 protein sequence, its rows merge into one entry that carries the most common genes and DNA. In this sample the table shows around 530,000 distinct CDR3 sequences, approximately 17% of which occur a single time. Of the sample, roughly 3% is held by the ten largest clones. Study-level results and caveats: It was suggested by the authors that each seasonal influenza vaccination may recruit only a limited number of new T cells.

The chain uses TRBV12-3 or TRBV12-4 and TRBJ1-4, with the D gene not confidently named. The sequencing here drew on CD4+ T cells sorted from PBMCs, taken about 23 months after vaccination. This clonotype originated in a man in his fifties or sixties who received an inactivated influenza vaccine. Donor details come from another sample of the same person, matched by shared clones. The CDR3 amino acid sequence is: CASSLGFEKLFF. At the DNA level, the sequence is TGTGCCAGCAGTTTAGGGTTTGAAAAACTGTTTTTT.